Each of the 11 T cell receptor beta chains below was sequenced from the same sample in a study of human T cells and chemical hapten exposure (dated by TCRdb to the early 2020s). Library construction relied on RACE. Instrument on record: NextSeq 500. Clones were called with MiXCR by TCRdb after fastp trimmed the public reads at Q25, and only in-frame beta chains were retained. Rows matching on CDR3 protein sequence are summarized as one entry with the most common DNA and genes. The sample table shows about 65,000 distinct CDR3 sequences, and about 6% are seen once. The ten largest make up about 3.4% of the sample. The time point tag for this specimen amounts to: healthy volunteer bleed at 6 weeks. Total RNA was extracted from unfractionated whole blood that had been collected in Tempus Blood RNA tubes. The sample consisted of whole blood. The receptors originated from a female donor in good health. Some clones in this sample may be carry-over from other donors' samples.

This clonotype came up many times. This chain links TRBV20-1 with TRBJ2-1; 10 bases align to TRBD2. Germline lookup yields CDR1 DFQATT and CDR2 SNEGSKA (reference sequence). CDR3 length: 15 amino acids. The junction had 13 bases not matched to a gene; V was cut back by 6 bases and J by 8 bases. DNA for the CDR3: TGCAGTGCCGACCCCCTAGCGGGAGTTGGGGATGAGCAGTTCTTC. Protein: CSADPLAGVGDEQFF.

DNA for the CDR3: TGTGCCAGCAGGGACAGCCCGAATTCACCCCTCCACTTT. It specifies CASRDSPNSPLHF. The chain couples TRBV6-5 to TRBJ1-6; D is perhaps TRBD1 (6 bases). The CDR3 consists of 13 residues. CDR1 and CDR2 (germline): MNHEY, SVGAGI. Trimming cost V 6 bases and J 7 bases, with 10 bases left between them.

In this sample, this clonotype turned up many times. V usage is TRBV20-1 and J usage is TRBJ2-7; the match to TRBD1 covers 9 bases. The CDR3 is 12 residues long. J was trimmed by 5 bases and V by 6 bases; bases with no gene match: 5. Looked up from germline, CDR1 is DFQATT and CDR2 is SNEGSKA (reference sequence). In DNA, the CDR3 is TGCAGTGCCCACAGGGGGCACAACGAGCAGTACTTC. It specifies CSAHRGHNEQYF.

This clonotype was picked up many times. The gene calls are TRBV12-3 or TRBV12-4 and TRBJ2-1, with 13 nucleotides matching TRBD2. CDR3 length equals 16 residues. The V segment lost 5 bases and the J segment 4 bases; nucleotides outside the gene matches: 5. CDR3 loop: CASSPRTSGSYNEQFF. The CDR3 DNA follows: TGTGCCAGCAGTCCTCGGACTAGCGGGAGTTACAATGAGCAGTTCTTC.

V and J are TRBV20-1 and TRBJ2-3; 7 positions match TRBD1. V was clipped by 5 bases and J by 1 base; unmatched bases: 9. Germline-derived CDR1 and CDR2 are DFQATT and SNEGSKA (reference sequence). CDR3 size: 15 residues. CDR3: CSAPIGTAGTDTQYF. The CDR3 DNA reads TGCAGTGCTCCGATTGGGACAGCTGGCACAGATACGCAGTATTTT.

This clonotype showed up many times. J is TRBJ2-3 and V is TRBV27; no clear D gene. CDR1 is MNHEY and CDR2 is SMNVEV in the germline V gene (reference sequence). The CDR3 is made up of 13 amino acids. The V and J ends lost 0 bases and 2 bases respectively, with 3 bases between them. CDR3 loop: CASSLSFTDTQYF. In nucleotides, the CDR3 is TGTGCCAGCAGTTTATCATTCACAGATACGCAGTATTTT.

This clonotype was recorded many times. The genes are TRBV7-9 and TRBJ2-3, with D perhaps TRBD1 (6 bases). This CDR3 is built from 10 residues. The ends were cut back, 9 bases at V and 6 bases at J, with 7 bases in the middle. Germline CDR1 is SEHNR and CDR2 is FQNEAQ (reference sequence). CDR3 protein: CASQGDTQYF. In DNA form, the CDR3 reads TGTGCCAGTCAGGGGGATACGCAGTATTTT.

This clonotype was observed at least ten times. This chain links TRBV12-3 or TRBV12-4 with TRBJ2-7; TRBD1 agrees at 7 bases. This CDR3 region has 13 residues. J gave up 5 bases and V 5 bases, and 6 bases lay outside the gene matches. As DNA, the CDR3 is TGTGCCAGCAGTCGTGGACAGGCAGACGAGCAGTACTTC. This codes for CASSRGQADEQYF.

Only a few counts were recorded for this clonotype. The V gene is TRBV20-1, the J gene TRBJ2-3; 12 bases match TRBD2. Germline assignment: CDR1 DFQATT and CDR2 SNEGSKA (reference sequence). V was clipped by 5 bases and J by 5 bases; unmatched bases: 8. There are 15 residues in the CDR3. The CDR3 DNA follows: TGCAGTGCTCCCCCTCGACTAGCGGGAGAAGATACGCAGTATTTT. It translates to CSAPPRLAGEDTQYF.

With regard to this clonotype: A much larger clone is a single base away; this may be a read error. This chain uses TRBV11-2 with TRBJ2-4; possible D gene TRBD1, 5 bases. This CDR3 spans 15 amino acids. With 8 bases removed from V and 1 base from J, the gap between germline ends came to 15 bases. CDR1 and CDR2 from the germline V gene are SGHAT and FQNNGV. CDR3 in amino acids: CASRRPRQAKNIQYF. CDR3 sequence (DNA): TGTGCCAGCCGTCGACCGAGACAGGCCAAAAACATTCAGTACTTC.

A remark on this clonotype: A much larger clone is a single base away; this may be a read error. The J gene is TRBJ2-5, the V gene TRBV14, with D perhaps matching TRBD2 (5 bases). The CDR3 totals 13 residues. The germline CDR1 and CDR2 sequences are SGHDN and FVKESK. CDR3 nucleotides: TGTGCCAACAGCCGGAGAGGGCCAGAGACCCAGTACTTC. Translated: CANSRRGPETQYF.